A selection of T cell receptor beta chains follows, all from one sample in a study of control samples from healthy donors and cancer patients. Only in-frame clones appear in the TCRdb table, and some are missing; sequencing was by immunoSEQ multiplex PCR. The profile covers roughly 59,000 clones, with 80% to 95% appearing a single time and about 1.7% taken by the ten largest. Sequenced: PBMCs. These receptors came from a man aged 40-55 years with colorectal cancer. Both conserved end residues are part of each CDR3. Fields, in order: CDR3 protein, J gene, V gene.

cdr3_aa: CASRVAGGPSTDTQYF; j_call: TRBJ2-3; v_call: TRBV2
cdr3_aa: CASSPSLGEKLFF; j_call: TRBJ1-4; v_call: TRBV18
cdr3_aa: CASSLLGAVTTDTQYF; j_call: TRBJ2-3; v_call: TRBV27
cdr3_aa: CASKGAITDTQYF; j_call: TRBJ2-3; v_call: TRBV2
cdr3_aa: CACSEVDLGQEKLFF; j_call: TRBJ1-4; v_call: TRBV19
cdr3_aa: CASSLTDSNQSQHF; j_call: TRBJ1-5; v_call: TRBV7-8
cdr3_aa: CASTRDLRNQPQHF; j_call: TRBJ1-5; v_call: TRBV9
cdr3_aa: CASSSGTRRWEQYF; j_call: TRBJ2-7; v_call: TRBV6-5
cdr3_aa: CASSFLKGNSGNTIYF; j_call: TRBJ1-3; v_call: TRBV11-2
cdr3_aa: CASSSGVLDGYTF; j_call: TRBJ1-2; v_call: TRBV11-2
cdr3_aa: CASSFGRQGPNSPLHF; j_call: TRBJ1-6; v_call: TRBV7-9
cdr3_aa: CASSNGAGGRNEQFF; j_call: TRBJ2-1; v_call: TRBV6-5
cdr3_aa: CASSPGLGNSPLHF; j_call: TRBJ1-6; v_call: TRBV5-4
cdr3_aa: CASSPGGILNTEAFF; j_call: TRBJ1-1; v_call: TRBV7-9
cdr3_aa: CASSTGTSAYYEQYF; j_call: TRBJ2-7; v_call: TRBV9
cdr3_aa: CASSGGQNYNEQFF; j_call: TRBJ2-1; v_call: TRBV5-1
cdr3_aa: CASGSLSGGAYNEQFF; j_call: TRBJ2-1; v_call: TRBV12-5
cdr3_aa: CASSVDGDVSYNEQFF; j_call: TRBJ2-1; v_call: TRBV9
cdr3_aa: CASSYSDTRSGNTIYF; j_call: TRBJ1-3; v_call: TRBV6-5
cdr3_aa: CASSPETGWLVDTQYF; j_call: TRBJ2-3; v_call: TRBV5-1
cdr3_aa: CASRGRDTGELFF; j_call: TRBJ2-2; v_call: TRBV19
cdr3_aa: CASSQNEGIATEAFF; j_call: TRBJ1-1; v_call: TRBV18
cdr3_aa: CASKVKGGGGGYTF; j_call: TRBJ1-2; v_call: TRBV19
cdr3_aa: CASSILGTEDGYTF; j_call: TRBJ1-2; v_call: TRBV19
cdr3_aa: CASSLRVSVNTIYF; j_call: TRBJ1-3; v_call: TRBV3-1/TRBV3-2
cdr3_aa: CASTLTGGPYEQYF; j_call: TRBJ2-7; v_call: TRBV19
cdr3_aa: CASSFGTGPYSPLHF; j_call: TRBJ1-6; v_call: TRBV5-1
cdr3_aa: CATSSTGTGDTDTQYF; j_call: TRBJ2-3; v_call: TRBV24-1
cdr3_aa: CASSQGWGASSGNTIYF; j_call: TRBJ1-3; v_call: TRBV4-3
cdr3_aa: CASSPLTGDPVNQPQHF; j_call: TRBJ1-5; v_call: TRBV7-8
cdr3_aa: CSVVQPSSYNEQFF; j_call: TRBJ2-1; v_call: TRBV29-1
cdr3_aa: CASSLEPEGGYGYTF; j_call: TRBJ1-2; v_call: TRBV7-6
cdr3_aa: CASSKDGGVVGELFF; j_call: TRBJ2-2; v_call: TRBV7-2
cdr3_aa: CASRQGNYGYTF; j_call: TRBJ1-2; v_call: TRBV19
cdr3_aa: CASSRAWDSNQPQHF; j_call: TRBJ1-5; v_call: TRBV2
cdr3_aa: CASTRGWLAGENTQYF; j_call: TRBJ2-3; v_call: TRBV2
cdr3_aa: CASSLDNNLSGNTIYF; j_call: TRBJ1-3; v_call: TRBV7-9
cdr3_aa: CASSLVSLGRREQYF; j_call: TRBJ2-7; v_call: TRBV5-4
cdr3_aa: CASSFVGAQGRPEAFF; j_call: TRBJ1-1; v_call: TRBV7-3
cdr3_aa: CASSLDLGRTLDTQYF; j_call: TRBJ2-3; v_call: TRBV11-3
cdr3_aa: CASSLASPRETQYF; j_call: TRBJ2-5; v_call: TRBV5-1
cdr3_aa: CASSKQGLVYNSPLHF; j_call: TRBJ1-6; v_call: TRBV7-6
cdr3_aa: CSVSSGGRGTEAFF; j_call: TRBJ1-1; v_call: TRBV29-1
cdr3_aa: CASSPRTGSEAFF; j_call: TRBJ1-1; v_call: TRBV7-3